This TCR beta chain originates from a study of T cell responses to AZD1222 COVID-19 vaccine. Sequenced by immunoSEQ multiplex PCR; TCRdb stores in-frame clones only, minus some. The sample records 90,000 to 120,000 clones, around 92% being singletons. CDR1 is SGHNT, CDR2 YYREEE, per germline (reference sequence). The CDR3 totals 15 residues. Trimming took 3 bases from V and 0 from J, leaving 12 bases between them. Study conclusions and caveats: Following two doses of AZD1222, Spike-specific TCR breadth and depth rose. The donors showed a predominance of white British ancestry and of females, with possible underestimation of clonal diversity. Baseline seropositivity characterized only a handful of AZD1222 recipients. Unmutated regions of variants are reportedly targeted by nearly half of spike-specific TCRs.

On this clone itself: Its specificity is unknown.

The genes are TRBV5-4 and TRBJ1-2; D not certain. The TCR sequence derives from an adult in good health. The starting material was peripheral blood, obtained on day 0 of AZD1222 vaccination. The CDR3 protein is CASSSQVEANYGYTF. CDR3 nucleotides: TGTGCCAGCAGCTCCCAAGTAGAAGCTAACTATGGCTACACCTTC.